Following are 30 T cell receptor beta chains from one sample sequenced in a study of cytomegalovirus exposure and HLA in healthy donors. The PCR used 60 Vbeta and 13 Jbeta primers. TCRdb keeps only in-frame clones here, not all; method: immunoSEQ multiplex PCR. The sample has roughly 110,000 clones. Sample: PBMCs. The origin of the receptors is a man aged 40-55 years in good health and CMV-seropositive.

The chain combines TRBV19 with TRBJ1-2; unclear D gene. This CDR3 region has 14 residues. With 7 bases removed from V and 3 bases from J, the gap between germline ends came to 15 bases. The germline CDR1 and CDR2 sequences are LNHDA and SQIVND (reference sequence). The CDR3 spells CASKPGPTHYGYTF. The CDR3, as DNA: TGTGCCAGTAAACCGGGTCCAACACACTATGGCTACACCTTC.

V usage is TRBV30 and J usage is TRBJ1-1; no clear D. Germline CDR1 is GTSNPN and CDR2 is SVGIG (reference sequence). V lost 3 bases and J 0 bases, leaving 5 bases between the germline ends. The CDR3 totals 12 residues. The CDR3 sequence is CAWREMNTEAFF. The CDR3 coding sequence is TGTGCCTGGAGAGAGATGAACACTGAAGCTTTCTTT.

The chain employs TRBV27 and TRBJ1-4; TRBD1 aligns across 7 bases. The V gene's germline CDR1 is MNHEY and CDR2 SMNVEV (reference sequence). The CDR3 length is 14 residues. After removal of 6 bases from V and 7 bases from J, the junction contained 8 bases not matched to a gene. The chain's CDR3 is CASRTLDRAEKLFF. For the CDR3, the DNA is TGTGCCAGCAGGACCCTTGACAGGGCTGAAAAACTGTTTTTT. The full variable domain, in which reference TRBV27 and TRBJ1-4 provide the parts outside the CDR3, is EAQVTQNPRYLITVTGKKLTVTCSQNMNHEYMSWYRQDPGLGLRQIYYSMNVEVTDKGDVPEGYKVSRKEKRNFPLILESPSPNQTSLYFCASRTLDRAEKLFFGSGTQLSVL.

The gene calls are TRBV5-4 and TRBJ2-7, with TRBD1 matching over 7 bases. The CDR3 has 14 amino acids. The trim removed 2 bases at V and 1 base at J, leaving 3 bases unmatched. Germline values: CDR1 SGHNT, CDR2 YYREEE (reference sequence). In DNA form, the CDR3 reads TGTGCCAGCAGCTTCGGGGACAGTTCCTACGAGCAGTACTTC. Protein sequence: CASSFGDSSYEQYF. Supplemented by reference TRBV5-4 and TRBJ2-7, the full variable domain reads ETGVTQSPTHLIKTRGQQVTLRCSSQSGHNTVSWYQQALGQGPQFIFQYYREEENGRGNFPPRFSGLQFPNYSSELNVNALELDDSALYLCASSFGDSSYEQYFGPGTRLTVT.

This chain links TRBV19 with TRBJ2-7, with 7 bases identical to TRBD1. CDR1 and CDR2 from the germline V gene are LNHDA and SQIVND (reference sequence). V gave up 4 bases and J gave up 5 bases; unmatched junction bases: 8. The CDR3 consists of 14 residues. The CDR3 loop reads CASSTGQLSNEQYF. CDR3 nucleotide sequence: TGTGCCAGTAGTACGGGACAGCTTAGTAACGAGCAGTACTTC.

This chain joins TRBV19 and TRBJ1-1, with D maybe TRBD1 (5 bases). The V gene lost 7 bases and the J gene lost 8 bases, with 17 bases spanning the gap. Germline-derived CDR1 and CDR2 are LNHDA and SQIVND (reference sequence). This CDR3 has 13 amino acids. The CDR3 sequence: CASKGQVRIEAFF. CDR3 DNA: TGTGCCAGTAAGGGGCAGGTACGAATCGAAGCTTTCTTT.

The chain couples TRBV27 to TRBJ2-2; D ambiguous. The CDR3 contains 14 residues. The V gene's germline CDR1 is MNHEY and CDR2 SMNVEV (reference sequence). Trimming removed 5 bases at V and 5 bases at J, with 12 bases between. CDR3 loop: CASSPSFMTGELFF. In DNA form, the CDR3 reads TGTGCCAGCAGTCCCTCTTTTATGACCGGGGAGCTGTTTTTT.

The chain combines TRBV2 with TRBJ2-1; 9 bases fit TRBD2. J gave up 5 bases and V 2 bases, and 7 bases lay outside the gene matches. CDR3 length: 16 residues. Germline CDR1 is SNHLY and CDR2 is FYNNEI. CDR3 region: CASSELAGGPDNEQFF. In DNA, the CDR3 is TGTGCCAGCAGTGAACTTGCGGGAGGGCCGGACAATGAGCAGTTCTTC.

The V call is TRBV5-1, the J call TRBJ2-3; D is possibly TRBD2 (6 bases). The V gene's germline CDR1 is SGHRS and CDR2 YFSETQ. Deletions cut 5 bases from V and 2 bases from J, with 18 bases between. The CDR3 length is 16 residues. The CDR3 is CASSSSGTDYTDTQYF. The CDR3 DNA is TGCGCCAGCAGTTCCTCCGGGACTGATTACACAGATACGCAGTATTTT.

The rearrangement links TRBV5-6 to TRBJ1-4, with a tentative D call TRBD1 (6 bases). Trimming left V 0 bases short and J 1 base short, with 7 bases between. Germline assignment: CDR1 SGHDT and CDR2 YYEEEE. The CDR3 runs 15 residues. CDR3 nucleotide sequence: TGTGCCAGCAGCTTGGTACAGGGAACTAATGAAAAACTGTTTTTT. Encoded protein: CASSLVQGTNEKLFF.

V gene TRBV7-9 combines with J gene TRBJ2-2, with 7 nucleotides matching TRBD2. Germline lookup yields CDR1 SEHNR and CDR2 FQNEAQ (reference sequence). Germline trimming cut 3 bases from V and 6 bases from J; bases unmatched to any gene: 10. The CDR3 consists of 16 residues. The CDR3 coding sequence is TGTGCCAGCAGCTTGTCCAGCGGGACCTTCCCCGGGGAGCTGTTTTTT. Its translation is CASSLSSGTFPGELFF.

CDR3: CASTYSEGGTVDEQFF. CDR3 bases: TGTGCCAGCACCTACTCAGAGGGAGGGACGGTTGATGAGCAGTTCTTC. V is TRBV6-5 and J is TRBJ2-1; 7 nucleotides match TRBD2. The length of the CDR3 is 16 residues. Trimming took 7 bases from V and 8 from J; bases not matched to a gene: 17. Germline V gene data show CDR1 as MNHEY and CDR2 as SVGAGI.

The chain recombines TRBV6-5 with TRBJ2-7, with TRBD1 identical over 7 bases. The CDR3 has 15 residues. The J segment lost 2 bases and the V segment lost 6 bases, leaving 10 bases of the junction unmatched. Germline-derived CDR1 and CDR2 are MNHEY and SVGAGI. CDR3 sequence: CASRTGLGIAYEQYF. DNA of the CDR3: TGTGCCAGCAGGACAGGGCTCGGGATCGCCTACGAGCAGTACTTC.

The chain employs TRBV30 and TRBJ1-2; tentatively, D is TRBD1 (6 bases). Trimming cost V 3 bases and J 2 bases, with 7 bases left between them. The CDR3 has 12 amino acids. CDR1 GTSNPN and CDR2 SVGIG come from the germline V gene (reference sequence). This CDR3 reads CAWRQGNYGYTF. The CDR3 nucleotides read TGTGCCTGGAGACAGGGAAACTATGGCTACACCTTC.

The chain links TRBV19 to TRBJ2-3; TRBD2 agrees at 10 bases. Unmatched junction bases numbered 14, after V lost 5 bases and J lost 6 bases. The CDR3 is made up of 17 amino acids. Germline CDR1 and CDR2: LNHDA and SQIVND (reference sequence). The DNA of the CDR3 is TGTGCCAGTAGTCCCGAGGGGCTAGCGGGAGTGGCGGATACGCAGTATTTT. It encodes CASSPEGLAGVADTQYF.

The chain recombines TRBV4-2 with TRBJ2-5; 10 nucleotides agree with TRBD2. The CDR3 has 18 residues. Per the germline V gene, CDR1 is LGHNA and CDR2 is YNFKEQ. V gave up 0 bases and J gave up 5 bases; unmatched junction bases: 12. In DNA, the CDR3 is TGTGCCAGCAGCCAAGAAAATGTTGCTAGCGGGAGTTGGGAGACCCAGTACTTC. It is translated as CASSQENVASGSWETQYF.

V is TRBV7-3 and J is TRBJ1-1; weak D call: TRBD1 (5 bases). The CDR3 is 15 residues long. The germline V gene encodes CDR1 SGHTA and CDR2 FQGTGA. V was clipped by 4 bases and J by 1 base, with 13 bases between them. The CDR3 DNA sequence: TGTGCCAGCAGCTCGGGGGGATGGGGGAACACTGAAGCTTTCTTT. This codes for CASSSGGWGNTEAFF. The full variable domain, with the rest looked up from reference TRBV7-3 and TRBJ1-1, is GAGVSQTPSNKVTEKGKYVELRCDPISGHTALYWYRQSLGQGPEFLIYFQGTGAADDSGLPNDRFFAVRPEGSVSTLKIQRTERGDSAVYLCASSSGGWGNTEAFFGQGTRLTVV.

The chain links TRBV28 to TRBJ1-1; 9 bases are shared with TRBD1. The CDR3 covers 16 residues. CDR1 and CDR2 from the germline V gene are MDHEN and SYDVKM. Trimming removed 5 bases from V and 2 bases from J; junction bases left unmatched: 9. The CDR3 reads CASSILHRGPNTEAFF. The CDR3 DNA reads TGTGCCAGCAGTATCCTGCACAGGGGGCCAAACACTGAAGCTTTCTTT.

This chain links TRBV28 with TRBJ2-5; 7 nucleotides match TRBD1. This CDR3 spans 15 amino acids. The trim removed 3 bases at V and 3 bases at J, leaving 7 bases unmatched. The germline V gene has CDR1 MDHEN and CDR2 SYDVKM. CDR3 sequence reads: CASSFRHTGEETQYF. In DNA form, the CDR3 reads TGTGCCAGCAGTTTCCGCCATACAGGGGAAGAGACCCAGTACTTC.

J is TRBJ2-2 and V is TRBV13; the match to TRBD2 covers 11 bases. This CDR3 has 21 amino acids. V dropped 0 bases and J dropped 4; count of bases not matched to a gene: 16. The germline V gene encodes CDR1 PRHDT and CDR2 FYEKMQ (reference sequence). The CDR3 region has the DNA TGTGCCAGCAGCTTAGGCTCTCCGGGACTAGCGGTCCACGGGGGCACCGGGGAGCTGTTTTTT. Its translation is CASSLGSPGLAVHGGTGELFF.

The chain employs TRBV29-1 and TRBJ2-7; D might be TRBD1 (7 bases). Germline CDR1 and CDR2: SQVTM and ANQGSEA. V dropped 4 bases and J dropped 3 bases, with 25 bases sitting between them. CDR3 length equals 17 residues. The CDR3 region has the DNA TGCAGCGTTGCGGGGACAGTCCATAGGGGGGCACGCTACGAGCAGTACTTC. It specifies CSVAGTVHRGARYEQYF.

The chain carries TRBV19 and TRBJ2-3; perhaps TRBD1 as D (5 bases). V dropped 7 bases and J dropped 6 bases, with 20 bases sitting between them. CDR3 length equals 15 residues. Germline V gene sequence: CDR1 LNHDA, CDR2 SQIVND (reference sequence). The CDR3 DNA reads TGTGCCAGTAATGGGATAGGGGAAGGCTCGGATACGCAGTATTTT. Translated, it gives CASNGIGEGSDTQYF.

CDR3 DNA: TGTGCCAGCAGTACCGGGACAATCTCTGGAAACACCATATATTTT. It is translated as CASSTGTISGNTIYF. The gene calls are TRBV6-6 and TRBJ1-3; perhaps TRBD1 as D (6 bases). The V end lost 5 bases, the J end lost 0 bases, and 11 bases lay between the germline ends. Germline CDR1 reads MNHNY; CDR2 reads SVGAGI (reference sequence). This CDR3 has 15 residues.

The rearrangement links TRBV29-1 to TRBJ1-1, with TRBD1 as a possible D gene (5 bases). V was pared by 8 bases and J by 3 bases, with 13 bases between. The CDR3 contains 12 residues. Germline CDR1 reads SQVTM; CDR2 reads ANQGSEA. CDR3 DNA: TGCAGCACCTCAAGGGGCGACACTGAAGCTTTCTTT. Translating gives CSTSRGDTEAFF.

As DNA, the CDR3 is TGTGCCAGCTCACCTCCGGGACTAGAAGTCAATGAGCAGTTCTTC. Amino acid sequence: CASSPPGLEVNEQFF. The chain is built from TRBV18 and TRBJ2-1; TRBD2 matches 8 bases. Losses at the gene ends were 3 bases for V and 6 bases for J; bases not matched to a gene: 7. Germline lookup yields CDR1 KGHSH and CDR2 LQKENI. This CDR3 has 15 amino acids.

The chain recombines TRBV9 with TRBJ1-1; perhaps TRBD1 as D (6 bases). The CDR3 has 16 amino acids. Germline lookup yields CDR1 SGDLS and CDR2 YYNGEE. Trimming left V 0 bases short and J 4 bases short, with 16 bases between. The CDR3 reads CASSVGQAITPTEAFF. CDR3 bases: TGTGCCAGCAGCGTAGGACAGGCCATTACCCCCACTGAAGCTTTCTTT.

DNA for the CDR3: TGTGCCAGCAGCTTGGGACAGGGTCAGCCCCAGCATTTT. Amino acid sequence: CASSLGQGQPQHF. V and J are TRBV7-9 and TRBJ1-5, with 9 bases fitting TRBD1. After removal of 3 bases from V and 6 bases from J, the junction contained 0 bases not matched to a gene. CDR1 and CDR2 from the germline V gene are SEHNR and FQNEAQ (reference sequence). This CDR3 region has 13 residues.

This chain joins TRBV6-5 and TRBJ1-2; 7 positions agree with TRBD1. The CDR3 consists of 14 residues. Unmatched junction bases numbered 4, after V lost 2 bases and J lost 4 bases. Per germline, CDR1 MNHEY and CDR2 SVGAGI. The CDR3 loop is CASSYARDSYGYTF. Here the CDR3 DNA reads TGTGCCAGCAGTTACGCAAGGGACAGCTATGGCTACACCTTC.

V usage is TRBV18 and J usage is TRBJ1-5; D is uncertain. V shed 2 bases and J shed 11 bases, with 19 bases lying between them. The germline gives CDR1 KGHSH, CDR2 LQKENI. The length of the CDR3 is 15 residues. CDR3: CASSPTATPEIAQHF. In nucleotides, the CDR3 is TGTGCCAGCTCACCAACTGCCACCCCCGAGATAGCCCAGCATTTT.

In regard to this clone: Different DNA sequences within this sample yield the same CDR3. V and J are TRBV6-6 and TRBJ2-5, with D possibly matching TRBD2 (6 bases). Between the trimmed V and J ends, which lost 0 bases and 5 bases, there was a span of 10 bases. CDR1 and CDR2 (germline): MNHNY, SVGAGI (reference sequence). The CDR3 is made up of 14 amino acids. This CDR3 is CASSYSEGSETQYF. The CDR3 nucleotides are TGTGCCAGCAGTTACTCGGAGGGGTCGGAGACCCAGTACTTC.